The text below deals with one TCR beta chain. The sample is drawn from a study of T cell changes during pregnancy in multiple sclerosis. The table came from immunoSEQ multiplex PCR; TCRdb's copy has only in-frame clones and leaves some out. The table shows about 79,000 clones, with 80% to 95% occurring only once. Trimming took 0 bases from V and 3 from J, leaving 13 bases between them. Germline CDR1 and CDR2: LNHNV and YYDKDF (reference sequence). CDR3 length: 16 residues. V is TRBV15 and J is TRBJ2-3; D is ambiguous. The sequenced sample was peripheral blood, obtained in the second trimester of pregnancy. The TCR sequence derives from a female donor in good health, enrolled as a control in a pregnancy study. In DNA, the CDR3 is TGTGCCACCAGCAGAGATCTCGCGCAGAGGACAGATACGCAGTATTTT. Protein: CATSRDLAQRTDTQYF.